These T cell receptor beta chains were read from a single sample in a study of Graves' ophthalmopathy and Graves' hyperthyroidism. TCRdb re-called the multiplex PCR reads through MiXCR, storing one row per CDR3 protein. The sample yields about 1.2 million distinct CDR3 sequences, about 40% seen once. The source material was peripheral blood or thyroid tissue (not recorded which). These receptors all stem from an adult man with Graves' hyperthyroidism. Both conserved end residues are part of each CDR3. Only part of the rows carry a size: once, few, many, or a class if the clone is expanded.

V: TRBV20-1
size: -
CDR3: CSASMGASVKSSQYF

V: TRBV5-1
size: -
CDR3: CASSWRTGSSPGETQYF

V: TRBV14
size: many
CDR3: CASSQRGRPNEKLFF

V: TRBV5-6
size: many
CDR3: CASSLALGQGNYGYTF

V: TRBV14
size: -
CDR3: CASSPRGTGYYEQYF

V: TRBV5-5
size: -
CDR3: CASSPTGGQYF

V: TRBV10-2
size: few
CDR3: CASSLYTAYEQYF

V: TRBV29-1
size: many
CDR3: CSVVQGAVGQPQHF

V: TRBV24-1
size: -
CDR3: CATSTRDDSYEQYF

V: TRBV20-1
size: -
CDR3: CSAREEQGLVDYGYTF

V: TRBV10-3
size: few
CDR3: CAIRGTGGGTEAFF

V: TRBV4-2
size: many
CDR3: CASSQESQGNRPLHF

V: TRBV6-5
size: -
CDR3: CASRWDADSGNTIYF

V: TRBV10-2
size: -
CDR3: CASSETGNAGELFF

V: TRBV7-2
size: many
CDR3: CASSSGGPYEQYF

V: TRBV7-2
size: many
CDR3: CASSYRDTGYEQYF

V: TRBV7-2
size: few
CDR3: CASSLYPSTDTQYF

V: TRBV20-1
size: many
CDR3: CSARATGNLGQPQHF